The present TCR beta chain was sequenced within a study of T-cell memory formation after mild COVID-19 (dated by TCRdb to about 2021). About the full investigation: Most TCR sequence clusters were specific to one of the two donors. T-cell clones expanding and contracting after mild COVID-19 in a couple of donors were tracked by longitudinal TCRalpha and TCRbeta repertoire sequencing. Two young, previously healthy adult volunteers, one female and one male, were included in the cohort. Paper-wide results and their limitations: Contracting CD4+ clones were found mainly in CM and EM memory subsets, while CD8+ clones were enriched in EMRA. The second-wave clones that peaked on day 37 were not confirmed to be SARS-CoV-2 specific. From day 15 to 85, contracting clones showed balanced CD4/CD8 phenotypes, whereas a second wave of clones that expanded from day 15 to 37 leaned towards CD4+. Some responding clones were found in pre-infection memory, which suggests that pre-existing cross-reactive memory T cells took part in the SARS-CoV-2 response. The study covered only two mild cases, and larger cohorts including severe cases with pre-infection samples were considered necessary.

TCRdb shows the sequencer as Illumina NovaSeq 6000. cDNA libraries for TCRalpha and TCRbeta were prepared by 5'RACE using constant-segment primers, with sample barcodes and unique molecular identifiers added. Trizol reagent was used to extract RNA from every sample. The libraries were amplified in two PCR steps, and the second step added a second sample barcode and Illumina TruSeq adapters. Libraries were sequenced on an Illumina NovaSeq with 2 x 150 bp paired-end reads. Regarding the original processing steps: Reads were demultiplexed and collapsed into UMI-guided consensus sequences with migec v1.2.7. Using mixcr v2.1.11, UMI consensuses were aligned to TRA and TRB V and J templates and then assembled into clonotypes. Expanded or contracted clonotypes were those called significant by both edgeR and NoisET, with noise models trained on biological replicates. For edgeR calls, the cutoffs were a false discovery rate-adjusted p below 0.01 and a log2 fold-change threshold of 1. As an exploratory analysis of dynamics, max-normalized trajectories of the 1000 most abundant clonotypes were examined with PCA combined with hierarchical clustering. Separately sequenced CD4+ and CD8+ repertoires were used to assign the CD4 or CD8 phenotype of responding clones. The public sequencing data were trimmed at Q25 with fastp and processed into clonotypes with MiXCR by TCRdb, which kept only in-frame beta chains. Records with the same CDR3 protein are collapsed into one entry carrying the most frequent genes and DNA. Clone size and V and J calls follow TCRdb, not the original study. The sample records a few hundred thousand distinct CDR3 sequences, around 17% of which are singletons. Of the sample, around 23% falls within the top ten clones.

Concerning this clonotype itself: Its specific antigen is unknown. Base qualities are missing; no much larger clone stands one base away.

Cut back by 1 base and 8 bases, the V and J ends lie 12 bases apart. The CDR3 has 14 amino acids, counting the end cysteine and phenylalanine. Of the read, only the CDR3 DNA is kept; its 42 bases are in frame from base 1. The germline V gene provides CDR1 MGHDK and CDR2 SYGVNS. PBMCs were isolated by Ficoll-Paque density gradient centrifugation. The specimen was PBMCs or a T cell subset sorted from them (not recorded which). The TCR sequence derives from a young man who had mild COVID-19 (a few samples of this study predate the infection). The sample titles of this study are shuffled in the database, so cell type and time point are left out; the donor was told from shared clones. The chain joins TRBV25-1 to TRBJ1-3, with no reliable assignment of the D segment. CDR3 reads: CASSESGNRDTIYF. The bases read TGTGCCAGCAGTGAATCCGGGAATCGGGACACCATATATTTT.